The clone carrying this T cell receptor (beta chain) appeared many times. These data originate in a study of Graves' ophthalmopathy and Graves' hyperthyroidism. RNA transcripts yielded amplified TCR beta CDR3 regions. Scientists carried out first-round RT-PCR using HTBI primers and then a second-round multiplex PCR. TCRdb re-called the multiplex PCR reads through MiXCR, storing one row per CDR3 protein. The sample has roughly 500,000 distinct CDR3 sequences, about an eighth seen once; the top ten hold approximately 9.8%. The CDR3 totals 17 residues. V was clipped by 5 bases and J by 0 bases, with 19 bases between them. Germline CDR1 MNHNS, CDR2 SASEGT.

The TCR originated in a woman in her 30s with Graves' ophthalmopathy. The rearrangement joins TRBV6-1 to TRBJ1-1; TRBD1 might be the D (6 bases). The sample was blood. The CDR3: CASSSDRFGGLNTEAFF. The CDR3 coding sequence is TGTGCCAGCAGTAGCGACAGGTTCGGGGGCCTGAACACTGAAGCTTTCTTT.